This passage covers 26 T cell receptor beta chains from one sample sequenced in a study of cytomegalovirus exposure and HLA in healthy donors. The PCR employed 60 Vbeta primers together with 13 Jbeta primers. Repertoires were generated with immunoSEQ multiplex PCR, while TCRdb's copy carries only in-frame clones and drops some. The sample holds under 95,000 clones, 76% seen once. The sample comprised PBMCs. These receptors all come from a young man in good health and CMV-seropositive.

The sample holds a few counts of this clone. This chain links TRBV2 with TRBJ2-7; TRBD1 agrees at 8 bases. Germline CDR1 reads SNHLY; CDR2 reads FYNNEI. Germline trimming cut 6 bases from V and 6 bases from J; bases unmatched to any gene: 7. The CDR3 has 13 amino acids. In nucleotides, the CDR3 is TGTGCCAGCAGGACGACAGGGGCCGGCGAGCAGTACGTC. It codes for CASRTTGAGEQYV.

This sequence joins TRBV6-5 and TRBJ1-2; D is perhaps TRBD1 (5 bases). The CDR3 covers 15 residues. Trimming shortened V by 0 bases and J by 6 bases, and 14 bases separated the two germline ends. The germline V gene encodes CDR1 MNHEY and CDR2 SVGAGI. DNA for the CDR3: TGTGCCAGCAGTTACTCCAAGGGGTTATGGAATGGCTACACCTTC. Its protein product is CASSYSKGLWNGYTF.

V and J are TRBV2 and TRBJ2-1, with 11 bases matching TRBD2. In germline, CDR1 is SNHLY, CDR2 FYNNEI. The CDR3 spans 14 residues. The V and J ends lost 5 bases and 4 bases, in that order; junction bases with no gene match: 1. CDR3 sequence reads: CASSLAGGYNEQFF. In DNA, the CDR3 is TGTGCCAGCAGTCTAGCGGGAGGTTACAATGAGCAGTTCTTC.

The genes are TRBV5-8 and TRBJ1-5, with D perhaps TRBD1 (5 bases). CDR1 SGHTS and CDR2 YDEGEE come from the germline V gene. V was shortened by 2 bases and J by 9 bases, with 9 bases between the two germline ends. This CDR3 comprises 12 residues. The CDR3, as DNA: TGTGCCAGCAGCTTTACAGGACGGCCCCAGCATTTT. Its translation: CASSFTGRPQHF.

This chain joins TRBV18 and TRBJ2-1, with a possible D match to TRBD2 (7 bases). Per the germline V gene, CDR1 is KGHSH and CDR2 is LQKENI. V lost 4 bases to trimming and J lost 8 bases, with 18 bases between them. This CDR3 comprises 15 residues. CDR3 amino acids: CASSREGGAFYEQFF. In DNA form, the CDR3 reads TGTGCCAGCTCACGGGAAGGGGGGGCCTTCTATGAGCAGTTCTTC.

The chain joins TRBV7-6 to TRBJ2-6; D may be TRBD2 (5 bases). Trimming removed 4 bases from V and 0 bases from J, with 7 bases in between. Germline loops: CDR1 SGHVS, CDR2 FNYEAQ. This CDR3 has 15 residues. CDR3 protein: CASSSRGSGANVLTF. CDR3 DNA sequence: TGTGCCAGCAGCTCCCGGGGCTCTGGGGCCAACGTCCTGACTTTC.

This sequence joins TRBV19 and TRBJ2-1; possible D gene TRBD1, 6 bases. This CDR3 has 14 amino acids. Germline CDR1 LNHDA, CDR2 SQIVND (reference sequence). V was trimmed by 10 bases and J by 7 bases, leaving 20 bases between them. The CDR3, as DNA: TGTGCCACAGGGGAGTCTTGGGTCGGGAATGAGCAGTTCTTC. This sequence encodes CATGESWVGNEQFF.

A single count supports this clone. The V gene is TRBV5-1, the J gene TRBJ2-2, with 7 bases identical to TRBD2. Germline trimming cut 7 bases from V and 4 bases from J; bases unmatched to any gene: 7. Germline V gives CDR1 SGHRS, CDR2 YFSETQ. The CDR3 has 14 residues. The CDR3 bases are TGCGCCAGCGGGAGACCGGGAGGCACCGGGGAGCTGTTTTTT. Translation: CASGRPGGTGELFF.

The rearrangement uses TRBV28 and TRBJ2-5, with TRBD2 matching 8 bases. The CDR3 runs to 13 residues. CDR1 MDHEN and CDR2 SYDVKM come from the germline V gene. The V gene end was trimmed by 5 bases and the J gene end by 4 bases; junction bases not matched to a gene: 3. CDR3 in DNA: TGTGCCAGCAGTGCAAGCGGGAGAGAGACCCAGTACTTC. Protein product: CASSASGRETQYF.

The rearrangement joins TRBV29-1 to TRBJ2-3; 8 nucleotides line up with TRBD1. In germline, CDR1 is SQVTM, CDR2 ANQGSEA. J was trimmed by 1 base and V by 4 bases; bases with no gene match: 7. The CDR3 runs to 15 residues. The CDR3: CSVAGQGWGTDTQYF. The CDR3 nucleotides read TGCAGCGTTGCTGGACAGGGATGGGGCACAGATACGCAGTATTTT.

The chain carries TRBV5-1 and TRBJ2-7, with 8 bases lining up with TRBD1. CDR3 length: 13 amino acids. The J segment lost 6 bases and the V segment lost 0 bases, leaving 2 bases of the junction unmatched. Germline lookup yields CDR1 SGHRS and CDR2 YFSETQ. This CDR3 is CASSLGDRSEQYV. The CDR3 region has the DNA TGCGCCAGCAGCTTGGGGGACAGGTCCGAGCAGTACGTC.

The CDR3 nucleotides are TGCACCAGCAGTACCTCAGGGGGCAGAGGAGCTTTCTTT. It encodes CTSSTSGGRGAFF. V is TRBV1 and J is TRBJ1-1; the table names TRBD1, a call not compared with the DNA. TRBV1 is a listed pseudogene. CDR3 length: 13 amino acids.

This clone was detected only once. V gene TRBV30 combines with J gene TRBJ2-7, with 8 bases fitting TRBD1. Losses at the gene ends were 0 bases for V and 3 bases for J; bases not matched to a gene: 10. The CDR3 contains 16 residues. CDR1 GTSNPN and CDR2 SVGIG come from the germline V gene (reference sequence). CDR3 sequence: CAWSVVGTGVRYEQYF. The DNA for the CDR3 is TGTGCCTGGAGTGTCGTCGGGACAGGAGTACGCTACGAGCAGTACTTC.

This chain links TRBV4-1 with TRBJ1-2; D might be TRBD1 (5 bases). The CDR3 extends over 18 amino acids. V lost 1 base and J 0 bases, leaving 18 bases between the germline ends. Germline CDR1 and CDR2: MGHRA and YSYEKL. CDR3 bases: TGCGCCAGCAGCCAAGTCGCCGCTACAGGAGGGGCTAACTATGGCTACACCTTC. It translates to CASSQVAATGGANYGYTF.

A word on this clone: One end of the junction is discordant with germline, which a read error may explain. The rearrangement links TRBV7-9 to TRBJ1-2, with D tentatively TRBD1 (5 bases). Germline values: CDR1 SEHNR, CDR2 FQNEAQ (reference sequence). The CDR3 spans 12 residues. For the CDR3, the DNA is TGTTCCAGCAGCCGAGGACAAGAGGGCTACACCTTC. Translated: CSSSRGQEGYTF.

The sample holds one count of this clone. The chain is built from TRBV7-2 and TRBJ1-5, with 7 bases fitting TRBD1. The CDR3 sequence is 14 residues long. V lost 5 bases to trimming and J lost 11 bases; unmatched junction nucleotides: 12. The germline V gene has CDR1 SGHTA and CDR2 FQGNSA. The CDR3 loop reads CASSQRGQTLAQHF. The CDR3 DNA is TGTGCCAGCAGCCAAAGGGGACAGACCTTGGCCCAGCATTTT.

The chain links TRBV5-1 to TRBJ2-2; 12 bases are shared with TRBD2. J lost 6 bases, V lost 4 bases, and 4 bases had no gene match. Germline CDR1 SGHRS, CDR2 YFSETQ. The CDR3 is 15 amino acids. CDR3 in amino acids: CASSARLAGAGELFF. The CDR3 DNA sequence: TGCGCCAGCAGCGCCCGACTAGCGGGAGCCGGGGAGCTGTTTTTT.

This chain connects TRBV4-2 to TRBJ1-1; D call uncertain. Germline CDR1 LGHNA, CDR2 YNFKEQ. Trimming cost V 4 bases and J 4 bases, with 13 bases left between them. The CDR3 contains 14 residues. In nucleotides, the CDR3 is TGTGCCAGCAGCCCAAGCGGACGGAGCACTGAAGCTTTCTTT. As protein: CASSPSGRSTEAFF.

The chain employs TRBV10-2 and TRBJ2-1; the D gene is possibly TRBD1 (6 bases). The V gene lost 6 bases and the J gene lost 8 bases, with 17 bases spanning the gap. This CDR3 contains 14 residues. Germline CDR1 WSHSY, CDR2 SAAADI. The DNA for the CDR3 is TGCGCCAGCAGGCCCGCCCCAGGGGCCGATGAGCAGTTCTTC. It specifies CASRPAPGADEQFF.

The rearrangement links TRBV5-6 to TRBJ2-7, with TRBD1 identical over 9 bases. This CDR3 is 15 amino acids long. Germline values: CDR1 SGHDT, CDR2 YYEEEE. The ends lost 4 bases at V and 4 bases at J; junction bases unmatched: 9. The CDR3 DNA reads TGTGCCAGCAGCCGAATCCGACAGGGGGTTTACGAGCAGTACTTC. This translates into CASSRIRQGVYEQYF.

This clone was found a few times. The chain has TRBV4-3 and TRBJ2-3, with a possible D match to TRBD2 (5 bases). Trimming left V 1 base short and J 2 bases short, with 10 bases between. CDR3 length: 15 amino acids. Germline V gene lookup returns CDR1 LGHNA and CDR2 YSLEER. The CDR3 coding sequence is TGCGCCAGCAGCCAAGGGAGAGCGGACACAGATACGCAGTATTTT. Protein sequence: CASSQGRADTDTQYF.

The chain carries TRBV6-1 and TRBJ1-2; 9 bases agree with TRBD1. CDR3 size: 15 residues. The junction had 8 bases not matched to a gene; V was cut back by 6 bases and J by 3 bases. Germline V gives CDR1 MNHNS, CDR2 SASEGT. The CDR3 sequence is CASRQQGAGDYGYTF. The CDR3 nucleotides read TGTGCCAGCAGACAACAGGGGGCGGGTGACTATGGCTACACCTTC.

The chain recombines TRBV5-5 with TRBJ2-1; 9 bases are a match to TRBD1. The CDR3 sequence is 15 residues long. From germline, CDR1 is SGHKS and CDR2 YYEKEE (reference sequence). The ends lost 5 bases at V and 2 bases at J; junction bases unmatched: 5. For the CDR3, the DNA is TGTGCCAGCAGTTCAGACAGGGGGGCCTACAATGAGCAGTTCTTC. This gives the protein CASSSDRGAYNEQFF.

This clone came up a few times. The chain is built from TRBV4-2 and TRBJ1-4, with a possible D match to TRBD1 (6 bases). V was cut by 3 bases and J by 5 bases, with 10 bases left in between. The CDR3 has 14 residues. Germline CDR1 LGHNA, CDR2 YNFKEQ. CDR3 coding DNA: TGTGCCAGCAGCCAGGGGGCTTCAAATGAAAAACTGTTTTTT. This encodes CASSQGASNEKLFF.

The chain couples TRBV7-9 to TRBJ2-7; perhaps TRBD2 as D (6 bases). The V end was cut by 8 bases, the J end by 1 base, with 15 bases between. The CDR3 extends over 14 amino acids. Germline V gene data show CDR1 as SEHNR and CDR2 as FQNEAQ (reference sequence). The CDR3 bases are TGTGCCAGCCACGGAGGGACGGCTTCCTACGAGCAGTACTTC. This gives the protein CASHGGTASYEQYF.

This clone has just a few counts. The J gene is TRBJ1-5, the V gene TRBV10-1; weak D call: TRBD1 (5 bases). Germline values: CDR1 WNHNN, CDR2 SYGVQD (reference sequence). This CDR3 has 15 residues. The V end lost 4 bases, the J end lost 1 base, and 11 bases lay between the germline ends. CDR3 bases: TGCGCCAGCAGTGGCCCGCAGGGAAGCAATCAGCCCCAGCATTTT. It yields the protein CASSGPQGSNQPQHF.